This is a list of T cell receptor beta chains from one sample in a study of blood T cell repertoires in COVID-19. This table comes from immunoSEQ multiplex PCR, and its TCRdb copy is limited to in-frame clones, with some not included. The sample shows roughly 150,000 clones, 82% of them seen only once. The sequenced sample consisted of peripheral blood. The receptors were gathered from a woman of 80 years or more with active or convalescent COVID-19. CDR3s include the opening cysteine and the closing phenylalanine or tryptophan. Each record gives: CDR3 length, D gene, J gene, clone size, V gene, CDR3 protein, CDR3 DNA. The D gene is left open where the match is weak. Clone size is shown for a subset of rows, as once, few, many or a class of expanded clone.

15 TRBD1 TRBJ1-1 NA TRBV6-5 CASSYDRTGKTEAFF TGTGCCAGCAGTTACGACAGGACAGGGAAAACTGAAGCTTTCTTT
17 NA TRBJ1-1 NA TRBV21-1 CASSKAPGQGLGTEAFF TGTGCCAGCAGCAAAGCGCCAGGACAGGGCCTGGGCACTGAAGCTTTCTTT
12 TRBD1 TRBJ1-2 NA TRBV2 CASVTGVGGYTF TGTGCCAGCGTAACAGGGGTGGGCGGCTACACCTTC
16 TRBD1 TRBJ2-3 NA TRBV7-3 CASSKGANRGTDTQYF TGTGCCAGCAGCAAGGGGGCCAACAGAGGCACAGATACGCAGTATTTT
15 NA TRBJ1-5 NA TRBV19 CASSIRTASNQPQHF TGTGCCAGTAGTATCAGGACAGCTAGCAATCAGCCCCAGCATTTT
15 TRBD2 TRBJ2-1 NA TRBV30 CAWSSREGSSNEQFF TGTGCCTGGAGTTCCCGGGAGGGATCGAGCAATGAGCAGTTCTTC
15 NA TRBJ2-7 NA TRBV5-1 CASSSRRNWEDEQYF TGCGCCAGCAGCTCTAGACGGAACTGGGAGGACGAGCAGTACTTC
15 TRBD2 TRBJ2-1 NA TRBV28 CASSLWPGGTNEQFF TGTGCCAGCAGTTTATGGCCGGGGGGAACCAATGAGCAGTTCTTC
15 TRBD1 TRBJ2-1 NA TRBV5-1 CASSLGQGAKREQFF TGCGCCAGCAGCTTGGGACAGGGGGCGAAGCGGGAGCAGTTCTTC
14 TRBD1 TRBJ1-5 NA TRBV19 CASSGGTANQPQHF TGTGCCAGTAGTGGGGGGACAGCCAATCAGCCCCAGCATTTT
14 TRBD2 TRBJ2-1 NA TRBV27 CASKLAGAANEQFF TGTGCCAGCAAACTAGCGGGAGCAGCCAATGAGCAGTTCTTC
13 NA TRBJ1-5 few TRBV30 CAWSVQGGQPQHF TGTGCCTGGAGTGTTCAAGGCGGGCAGCCCCAGCATTTT
16 TRBD1 TRBJ2-7 NA TRBV5-4 CASSPRQGGFSYEQYF TGTGCCAGCAGCCCGAGACAGGGGGGGTTCTCCTACGAGCAGTACTTC
17 TRBD2 TRBJ2-5 few TRBV3-1/TRBV3-2 CASSQGTSGSRGETQYF TGTGCCAGCAGCCAAGGGACTAGCGGGAGTCGGGGGGAGACCCAGTACTTC
12 NA TRBJ1-1 NA TRBV24-1 CAPLGRNTEAFF TGTGCCCCCCTGGGGCGGAACACTGAAGCTTTCTTT
14 NA TRBJ1-3 NA TRBV5-1 CASSEDSSGNTIYF TGCGCCAGCAGCGAGGACAGCTCTGGAAACACCATATATTTT
15 TRBD2 TRBJ2-5 once TRBV18 CASSLSGGSKETQYF TGTGCCAGCTCACTCTCCGGGGGGAGCAAGGAGACCCAGTACTTC
17 NA TRBJ1-2 NA TRBV4-1 CASSQGSAGQGKGGYTF TGCGCCAGCAGCCAAGGTTCTGCAGGGCAGGGGAAGGGTGGCTACACCTTC
11 NA TRBJ1-4 NA TRBV2 CASSEGPTLFF TGTGCCAGCAGTGAAGGTCCTACTCTGTTTTTT
12 NA TRBJ2-5 once TRBV29-1 CSVQGVSETQYF TGCAGCGTACAGGGAGTATCTGAGACCCAGTACTTC
15 NA TRBJ2-5 NA TRBV5-1 CASSLVGGNGETQYF TGCGCCAGCAGCTTGGTGGGCGGGAATGGAGAGACCCAGTACTTC
14 NA TRBJ1-6 NA TRBV2 CASILQGPGSPLHF TGTGCCAGCATCCTCCAGGGGCCCGGATCACCCCTCCACTTT
15 TRBD1 TRBJ1-1 NA TRBV9 CASSPRTGGNTEAFF TGTGCCAGCAGCCCAAGGACAGGGGGGAACACTGAAGCTTTCTTT
13 NA TRBJ2-7 NA TRBV7-9 CASSGAISYEQYF TGTGCCAGCAGCGGGGCTATCTCCTACGAGCAGTACTTC
16 NA TRBJ2-7 once TRBV18 CASSSEWGYRTYEQYF TGTGCCAGCTCTTCAGAATGGGGCTACAGGACCTACGAGCAGTACTTC
12 NA TRBJ2-3 NA TRBV28 CASSLFQDTQYF TGTGCCAGCAGTTTATTTCAAGATACGCAGTATTTT
19 TRBD2 TRBJ2-4 NA TRBV10-3 CAISETLPPSGGAKNIQYF TGTGCCATCAGTGAAACTTTACCCCCTAGCGGGGGAGCCAAAAACATTCAGTACTTC
18 NA TRBJ2-3 NA TRBV11-2 CASSLAFTVRDLTDTQYF TGTGCCAGCAGCTTAGCCTTTACAGTGCGGGACCTCACAGATACGCAGTATTTT